The rows below give T cell receptor beta chains drawn from one sample of a study of T cell changes during pregnancy in multiple sclerosis. Some clones are missing from TCRdb's copy, which holds only in-frame ones; the method was immunoSEQ multiplex PCR. The data show about 36,000 clones, with about 91% seen just once and around 10% held by the top ten. This sample comprised CD8+ T cells from peripheral blood mononuclear cells, obtained in the third trimester of pregnancy. The receptor source for this set is a female donor with multiple sclerosis, enrolled in a pregnancy study. The CDR3 runs from the conserved cysteine through the conserved F or W. The D gene is left open where the match is weak. Not all rows give a size; the values are once, few, many and, for expanded clones, a class.

j_call: TRBJ1-3
clone_size: -
d_call: -
v_call: TRBV4-2
cdr3_aa: CASSQNREAGNTIYF
cdr3_nt: TGTGCCAGCAGCCAGAATAGGGAGGCTGGAAACACCATATATTTT

j_call: TRBJ2-3
clone_size: -
d_call: TRBD2
v_call: TRBV19
cdr3_aa: CASSISWASGAADTQYF
cdr3_nt: TGTGCCAGTAGTATAAGTTGGGCTAGCGGCGCTGCAGATACGCAGTATTTT

j_call: TRBJ2-2
clone_size: -
d_call: TRBD1
v_call: TRBV5-4
cdr3_aa: CASTHRGDRGFVTGELFF
cdr3_nt: TGTGCCAGCACTCACCGGGGGGACAGGGGTTTTGTCACCGGGGAGCTGTTTTTT

j_call: TRBJ2-1
clone_size: -
d_call: TRBD1
v_call: TRBV13
cdr3_aa: CASRQTGTSYNEQFF
cdr3_nt: TGTGCCAGCAGGCAGACAGGGACCTCCTACAATGAGCAGTTCTTC

j_call: TRBJ1-1
clone_size: -
d_call: -
v_call: TRBV19
cdr3_aa: CASSIDPQGSTEAFF
cdr3_nt: TGTGCCAGTAGTATAGATCCACAGGGCTCCACTGAAGCTTTCTTT

j_call: TRBJ1-1
clone_size: -
d_call: -
v_call: TRBV29-1
cdr3_aa: CSVELSEAFF
cdr3_nt: TGCAGCGTTGAGTTGTCAGAAGCTTTCTTT

j_call: TRBJ2-1
clone_size: -
d_call: TRBD1
v_call: TRBV6-5
cdr3_aa: CASSYGTGEQFF
cdr3_nt: TGTGCCAGCAGTTATGGGACAGGAGAGCAGTTCTTC

j_call: TRBJ2-7
clone_size: -
d_call: -
v_call: TRBV11-2
cdr3_aa: CASSLGAGYEQYF
cdr3_nt: TGTGCCAGCAGCTTAGGGGCAGGCTACGAGCAGTACTTC

j_call: TRBJ2-3
clone_size: -
d_call: -
v_call: TRBV19
cdr3_aa: CASSTGYTDTQYF
cdr3_nt: TGTGCCAGTAGCACAGGGTACACGGATACGCAGTATTTT

j_call: TRBJ2-1
clone_size: -
d_call: TRBD2
v_call: TRBV20-1
cdr3_aa: CSATGGPEQFF
cdr3_nt: TGCAGTGCTACGGGGGGACCAGAGCAGTTCTTC

j_call: TRBJ2-1
clone_size: -
d_call: -
v_call: TRBV7-6
cdr3_aa: CASSATGMGNEQFF
cdr3_nt: TGTGCCAGCAGCGCCACAGGGATGGGCAATGAGCAGTTCTTC

j_call: TRBJ2-1
clone_size: -
d_call: -
v_call: TRBV25-1
cdr3_aa: CASSESHEQFF
cdr3_nt: TGTGCCAGCAGTGAGAGTCATGAGCAGTTCTTC

j_call: TRBJ2-1
clone_size: -
d_call: TRBD2
v_call: TRBV29-1
cdr3_aa: CSVEGLAGGPSYNEQFF
cdr3_nt: TGCAGCGTTGAGGGTCTAGCGGGAGGGCCTAGCTACAATGAGCAGTTCTTC

j_call: TRBJ1-2
clone_size: medium-sized
d_call: TRBD1
v_call: TRBV7-6
cdr3_aa: CASSTGQGIYGYTF
cdr3_nt: TGTGCCAGCAGCACAGGACAGGGCATCTATGGCTACACCTTC

j_call: TRBJ2-1
clone_size: -
d_call: -
v_call: TRBV27
cdr3_aa: CASSYAGAEQFF
cdr3_nt: TGTGCCAGCAGTTATGCAGGGGCTGAGCAGTTCTTC

j_call: TRBJ2-7
clone_size: -
d_call: TRBD1
v_call: TRBV23-1
cdr3_aa: CASIQNPGQGGYEQYF
cdr3_nt: TGCGCCAGCATTCAAAACCCGGGACAGGGTGGCTACGAGCAGTACTTC

j_call: TRBJ1-2
clone_size: -
d_call: TRBD1
v_call: TRBV14
cdr3_aa: CASSPRQGAHGYTF
cdr3_nt: TGTGCCAGCAGCCCCCGACAGGGGGCCCATGGCTACACCTTC

j_call: TRBJ2-7
clone_size: -
d_call: -
v_call: TRBV6-1
cdr3_aa: CASKSRDKTYEQYF
cdr3_nt: TGTGCCAGCAAATCCCGGGACAAGACCTACGAGCAGTACTTC

j_call: TRBJ2-7
clone_size: -
d_call: -
v_call: TRBV9
cdr3_aa: CASSVGGSQYEQYF
cdr3_nt: TGTGCCAGCAGCGTAGGGGGCTCCCAATACGAGCAGTACTTC

j_call: TRBJ2-7
clone_size: -
d_call: TRBD1
v_call: TRBV5-1
cdr3_aa: CASSLGDRAGPYEQYF
cdr3_nt: TGCGCCAGCAGCTTGGGAGACAGGGCCGGCCCCTACGAGCAGTACTTC

j_call: TRBJ1-5
clone_size: -
d_call: TRBD1
v_call: TRBV2
cdr3_aa: CASRGTVSSNQPQHF
cdr3_nt: TGTGCCAGCAGGGGGACAGTTTCTAGCAATCAGCCCCAGCATTTT

j_call: TRBJ2-7
clone_size: -
d_call: -
v_call: TRBV10-1
cdr3_aa: CASSDWTKPYEQYF
cdr3_nt: TGCGCCAGCAGTGATTGGACTAAGCCCTACGAGCAGTACTTC

j_call: TRBJ2-2
clone_size: -
d_call: -
v_call: TRBV7-2
cdr3_aa: CASSLGGTNTGELFF
cdr3_nt: TGTGCCAGCAGCTTAGGCGGAACGAACACCGGGGAGCTGTTTTTT

j_call: TRBJ2-3
clone_size: -
d_call: TRBD2
v_call: TRBV5-1
cdr3_aa: CASSWRTSGGTDTQYF
cdr3_nt: TGCGCCAGCAGCTGGAGGACTAGCGGGGGCACAGATACGCAGTATTTT

j_call: TRBJ1-2
clone_size: -
d_call: TRBD1
v_call: TRBV5-4
cdr3_aa: CASSSEVQGIVDGYTF
cdr3_nt: TGTGCCAGCAGCTCCGAGGTACAGGGGATCGTGGATGGCTACACCTTC

j_call: TRBJ1-5
clone_size: -
d_call: TRBD1
v_call: TRBV5-6
cdr3_aa: CASSIGQANQPQHF
cdr3_nt: TGTGCCAGCAGCATAGGACAGGCCAATCAGCCCCAGCATTTT

j_call: TRBJ2-1
clone_size: -
d_call: TRBD2
v_call: TRBV7-2
cdr3_aa: CASSWGGNEQFF
cdr3_nt: TGTGCCAGCAGCTGGGGGGGGAATGAGCAGTTCTTC

j_call: TRBJ2-7
clone_size: -
d_call: TRBD1
v_call: TRBV6-6
cdr3_aa: CASSYTGTGDEQYF
cdr3_nt: TGTGCCAGCAGTTACACCGGGACAGGGGACGAGCAGTACTTC

j_call: TRBJ1-4
clone_size: -
d_call: -
v_call: TRBV10-3
cdr3_aa: CAMGQGGARGKLFF
cdr3_nt: TGTGCCATGGGACAAGGAGGAGCAAGGGGAAAACTGTTTTTT

j_call: TRBJ1-1
clone_size: few
d_call: -
v_call: TRBV27
cdr3_aa: CASSTNPRSTEAFF
cdr3_nt: TGTGCCAGCAGTACCAACCCCAGGTCCACTGAAGCTTTCTTT

j_call: TRBJ2-4
clone_size: -
d_call: TRBD1
v_call: TRBV30
cdr3_aa: CAWGQGYRKNIQYF
cdr3_nt: TGTGCCTGGGGACAGGGCTACAGGAAAAACATTCAGTACTTC

j_call: TRBJ2-5
clone_size: -
d_call: -
v_call: TRBV7-6
cdr3_aa: CASSLDGRETQYF
cdr3_nt: TGTGCCAGCAGCTTGGACGGGAGAGAGACCCAGTACTTC

j_call: TRBJ2-5
clone_size: -
d_call: -
v_call: TRBV15
cdr3_aa: CATSRDAPLETQYF
cdr3_nt: TGTGCCACCAGCAGAGATGCGCCGTTAGAGACCCAGTACTTC

j_call: TRBJ2-7
clone_size: once
d_call: TRBD2
v_call: TRBV5-6
cdr3_aa: CASSSGTSWYEQYF
cdr3_nt: TGTGCCAGCAGCTCCGGGACTAGTTGGTACGAGCAGTACTTC

j_call: TRBJ2-7
clone_size: -
d_call: TRBD1
v_call: TRBV5-6
cdr3_aa: CASSLGQEYYEQYF
cdr3_nt: TGTGCCAGCAGCCTTGGACAGGAGTATTACGAGCAGTACTTC

j_call: TRBJ2-7
clone_size: -
d_call: -
v_call: TRBV7-9
cdr3_aa: CASSFGGESYEQYF
cdr3_nt: TGTGCCAGCAGCTTCGGGGGTGAATCCTACGAGCAGTACTTC

j_call: TRBJ1-5
clone_size: -
d_call: -
v_call: TRBV28
cdr3_aa: CASSPLYQGRQPQHF
cdr3_nt: TGTGCCAGCAGTCCCCTCTACCAGGGGCGTCAGCCCCAGCATTTT

j_call: TRBJ2-5
clone_size: -
d_call: -
v_call: TRBV11-2
cdr3_aa: CASSLAGWETQYF
cdr3_nt: TGTGCCAGCAGCTTAGCGGGGTGGGAGACCCAGTACTTC

j_call: TRBJ2-5
clone_size: -
d_call: -
v_call: TRBV7-3
cdr3_aa: CASSLWAKETQYF
cdr3_nt: TGTGCCAGCAGCTTATGGGCTAAAGAGACCCAGTACTTC

j_call: TRBJ1-1
clone_size: -
d_call: TRBD1
v_call: TRBV7-6
cdr3_aa: CASSPPGQGTEAFF
cdr3_nt: TGTGCCAGCAGCCCCCCCGGACAGGGGACCGAAGCTTTCTTT

j_call: TRBJ2-7
clone_size: once
d_call: -
v_call: TRBV15
cdr3_aa: CATSTELLDPQYF
cdr3_nt: TGTGCCACCAGCACAGAGCTACTAGATCCCCAGTACTTC

j_call: TRBJ1-1
clone_size: -
d_call: -
v_call: TRBV18
cdr3_aa: CASSPTLGGEGTEAFF
cdr3_nt: TGTGCCAGCTCACCAACCTTGGGCGGCGAGGGTACTGAAGCTTTCTTT

j_call: TRBJ2-7
clone_size: -
d_call: -
v_call: TRBV7-8
cdr3_aa: CASSFGTYEQYF
cdr3_nt: TGTGCCAGCAGCTTCGGGACCTACGAGCAGTACTTC

j_call: TRBJ1-2
clone_size: -
d_call: TRBD1
v_call: TRBV7-6
cdr3_aa: CASSPTPTGNYGYTF
cdr3_nt: TGTGCCAGCAGCCCTACCCCGACAGGGAACTATGGCTACACCTTC

j_call: TRBJ1-1
clone_size: -
d_call: TRBD1
v_call: TRBV27
cdr3_aa: CASSHYQGVRAEAFF
cdr3_nt: TGTGCCAGCAGTCACTACCAGGGGGTTAGGGCTGAAGCTTTCTTT